The rows below give T cell receptor beta chains drawn from one sample of a study of cytomegalovirus exposure and HLA in healthy donors. Only in-frame clones appear in the TCRdb table, and some are missing; sequencing was by immunoSEQ multiplex PCR. This sample has approximately 150,000 clones, with 70% to 85% found just once. The sequenced material came from PBMCs. These receptors were taken from a male donor in good health and CMV-seronegative. CDR3s include the opening cysteine and the closing phenylalanine or tryptophan. The order of the fields is CDR3 DNA, CDR3 protein, clone size, J gene, V gene, D gene, CDR3 length. A D gene is named only where the DNA matches it firmly. Expanded clones get a size class; other rows say once, few or many, or leave the size out.

CDR3 DNA: TGTGCCAGCAGCTTGGAAGGGGCGCGGCGTAATGAGCAGTTCTTC
CDR3 protein: CASSLEGARRNEQFF
clone size: -
J gene: TRBJ2-1
V gene: TRBV5-4
D gene: -
CDR3 length: 15

CDR3 DNA: TGTGCCAGCTCGAAGGGGTTCGCCGCCGAAAGCGAAAAACTGTTTTTT
CDR3 protein: CASSKGFAAESEKLFF
clone size: -
J gene: TRBJ1-4
V gene: TRBV18
D gene: -
CDR3 length: 16

CDR3 DNA: TGTGCCAGTAGTATAGGGGACAGGACATCCTACGAGCAGTACTTC
CDR3 protein: CASSIGDRTSYEQYF
clone size: -
J gene: TRBJ2-7
V gene: TRBV19
D gene: TRBD1
CDR3 length: 15

CDR3 DNA: TGCGCCAGCAGCTTGGGGGGAGACTTCTACACCTTC
CDR3 protein: CASSLGGDFYTF
clone size: once
J gene: TRBJ1-2
V gene: TRBV5-1
D gene: -
CDR3 length: 12

CDR3 DNA: TGTTCCAGCAGTTATACAGGGAATGAGCAGTTCTTC
CDR3 protein: CSSSYTGNEQFF
clone size: few
J gene: TRBJ2-1
V gene: TRBV7-9
D gene: -
CDR3 length: 12

CDR3 DNA: TGCGCCAGCAGCCACGGACAGGGAGATGGCTACACCTTC
CDR3 protein: CASSHGQGDGYTF
clone size: -
J gene: TRBJ1-2
V gene: TRBV5-1
D gene: TRBD1
CDR3 length: 13

CDR3 DNA: TGTGCCAGCAGCGTAGCTAGCGGGGGGGCCGGCGAGCAGTACTTC
CDR3 protein: CASSVASGGAGEQYF
clone size: -
J gene: TRBJ2-7
V gene: TRBV9
D gene: TRBD2
CDR3 length: 15

CDR3 DNA: TGTGCCAGTACCCCCTGGGACAATGTGGGACGTCAGCCCCAGCATTTT
CDR3 protein: CASTPWDNVGRQPQHF
clone size: -
J gene: TRBJ1-5
V gene: TRBV19
D gene: -
CDR3 length: 16

CDR3 DNA: TGTGCCAGCAGGCGGGAGGGGGCCGGGGAGCTGTTTTTT
CDR3 protein: CASRREGAGELFF
clone size: -
J gene: TRBJ2-2
V gene: TRBV25-1
D gene: TRBD2
CDR3 length: 13

CDR3 DNA: TGTGCCAGCAGCCAACAGGGGGCCGGACAGCCCCAGCATTTT
CDR3 protein: CASSQQGAGQPQHF
clone size: few
J gene: TRBJ1-5
V gene: TRBV27
D gene: TRBD1
CDR3 length: 14

CDR3 DNA: TGTGCCAGCAGTGAAGCCCTATGGGGAGCTCAGCCCCAGCATTTT
CDR3 protein: CASSEALWGAQPQHF
clone size: -
J gene: TRBJ1-5
V gene: TRBV2
D gene: -
CDR3 length: 15

CDR3 DNA: TGTGCCAGCAGCCAAGATTTGGGAGCGGCGTGGGCCAAAAACATTCAGTACTTC
CDR3 protein: CASSQDLGAAWAKNIQYF
clone size: -
J gene: TRBJ2-4
V gene: TRBV4-2
D gene: -
CDR3 length: 18

CDR3 DNA: TGTGCCAGCAGTTACTCGAACGGGGATGAGCAGTACTTC
CDR3 protein: CASSYSNGDEQYF
clone size: -
J gene: TRBJ2-7
V gene: TRBV6-6
D gene: -
CDR3 length: 13

CDR3 DNA: TGTGCCAGCAGTTTAGTAAGGGCGGGAAGCGGGGAGCTGTTTTTT
CDR3 protein: CASSLVRAGSGELFF
clone size: medium-sized
J gene: TRBJ2-2
V gene: TRBV27
D gene: -
CDR3 length: 15

CDR3 DNA: TGTGCCAGCACCAGTAGCGGGGGCAACACCGGGGAGCTGTTTTTT
CDR3 protein: CASTSSGGNTGELFF
clone size: -
J gene: TRBJ2-2
V gene: TRBV7-9
D gene: TRBD2
CDR3 length: 15

CDR3 DNA: TGTGCCAAGAGAGCCAAAAACATTCAGTACTTC
CDR3 protein: CAKRAKNIQYF
clone size: -
J gene: TRBJ2-4
V gene: TRBV11-3
D gene: -
CDR3 length: 11

CDR3 DNA: TGTGCCAGCACATTCTCGGACAGGGATAATCAGCCCCAGCATTTT
CDR3 protein: CASTFSDRDNQPQHF
clone size: -
J gene: TRBJ1-5
V gene: TRBV27
D gene: TRBD1
CDR3 length: 15

CDR3 DNA: TGTGCCAGCAGCGCCCCAACAGGGCCCACTGAAGCTTTCTTT
CDR3 protein: CASSAPTGPTEAFF
clone size: -
J gene: TRBJ1-1
V gene: TRBV9
D gene: -
CDR3 length: 14

CDR3 DNA: TGTGCCAGCAGCTTAGTCCAGGGTAATTCACCCCTCCACTTT
CDR3 protein: CASSLVQGNSPLHF
clone size: -
J gene: TRBJ1-6
V gene: TRBV7-9
D gene: -
CDR3 length: 14

CDR3 DNA: TGTGCCAGCAGCAAGACAGGGGACACTGAAGCTTTCTTT
CDR3 protein: CASSKTGDTEAFF
clone size: once
J gene: TRBJ1-1
V gene: TRBV9
D gene: TRBD1
CDR3 length: 13

CDR3 DNA: TGTGCCAGCAGCCCACACAACCGGGGCACTGAAGCTTTCTTT
CDR3 protein: CASSPHNRGTEAFF
clone size: -
J gene: TRBJ1-1
V gene: TRBV7-9
D gene: -
CDR3 length: 14

CDR3 DNA: TGCGCCAGCAGCCCCGGGACAGGGGAGAACACCGGGGAGCTGTTTTTT
CDR3 protein: CASSPGTGENTGELFF
clone size: -
J gene: TRBJ2-2
V gene: TRBV4-3
D gene: TRBD1
CDR3 length: 16

CDR3 DNA: TGCAGCGTTGAAGTGGCGGGGGGCAATGGCTACACCTTC
CDR3 protein: CSVEVAGGNGYTF
clone size: -
J gene: TRBJ1-2
V gene: TRBV29-1
D gene: -
CDR3 length: 13

CDR3 DNA: TGTGCCAGCAGTTTATCCCCCGACAGGGTGGCTCAGCCCCAGCATTTT
CDR3 protein: CASSLSPDRVAQPQHF
clone size: -
J gene: TRBJ1-5
V gene: TRBV27
D gene: TRBD1
CDR3 length: 16

CDR3 DNA: TGTGCCAGCAGCTTCCCTCTAGCGGGGGTTGGGGAGACCCAGTACTTC
CDR3 protein: CASSFPLAGVGETQYF
clone size: -
J gene: TRBJ2-5
V gene: TRBV5-6
D gene: TRBD2
CDR3 length: 16

CDR3 DNA: TGTGCCAGCAGCCGATCGACTAGCGGGACACTGGAGGATGAGCAGTTCTTC
CDR3 protein: CASSRSTSGTLEDEQFF
clone size: -
J gene: TRBJ2-1
V gene: TRBV11-2
D gene: TRBD2
CDR3 length: 17

CDR3 DNA: TGTGCCAGCAGCTTTCCCGCTAGCGGGAGTGAATCCTACAATGAGCAGTTCTTC
CDR3 protein: CASSFPASGSESYNEQFF
clone size: -
J gene: TRBJ2-1
V gene: TRBV7-9
D gene: TRBD2
CDR3 length: 18

CDR3 DNA: TGTGCCAGCAGTTACTACGGGACAGGGCACTCCTACGAGCAGTACTTC
CDR3 protein: CASSYYGTGHSYEQYF
clone size: -
J gene: TRBJ2-7
V gene: TRBV6-6
D gene: TRBD1
CDR3 length: 16

CDR3 DNA: TGTGCCTGGAGGGGGGCAATGGCGGGAGGGCAGTATTTT
CDR3 protein: CAWRGAMAGGQYF
clone size: -
J gene: TRBJ2-3
V gene: TRBV30
D gene: TRBD2
CDR3 length: 13

CDR3 DNA: TGTGCCAGCAGTTCGGGCAGGGGGAGCAGCAATCAGCCCCAGCATTTT
CDR3 protein: CASSSGRGSSNQPQHF
clone size: -
J gene: TRBJ1-5
V gene: TRBV28
D gene: TRBD1
CDR3 length: 16

CDR3 DNA: TGTGCCAGCAGCGTAGCCCCGGGACTCTACAATGAGCAGTTCTTC
CDR3 protein: CASSVAPGLYNEQFF
clone size: -
J gene: TRBJ2-1
V gene: TRBV9
D gene: -
CDR3 length: 15

CDR3 DNA: TGTGCCAGCAATAACGGGGACTATGGCTACACCTTC
CDR3 protein: CASNNGDYGYTF
clone size: few
J gene: TRBJ1-2
V gene: TRBV6-1
D gene: -
CDR3 length: 12

CDR3 DNA: TGTGCCAGCACCTGGGGGACAGGGGACCACGAGCAGTACTTC
CDR3 protein: CASTWGTGDHEQYF
clone size: -
J gene: TRBJ2-7
V gene: TRBV11-2
D gene: TRBD1
CDR3 length: 14

CDR3 DNA: TGTGCCAGCAGTTACTCGCAGGAAGGGAACACTGAAGCTTTCTTT
CDR3 protein: CASSYSQEGNTEAFF
clone size: -
J gene: TRBJ1-1
V gene: TRBV6-5
D gene: -
CDR3 length: 15

CDR3 DNA: TGTGCCAGCAGCTTAGATGTTGGGGGGACCGGGGAGCTGTTTTTT
CDR3 protein: CASSLDVGGTGELFF
clone size: -
J gene: TRBJ2-2
V gene: TRBV11-2
D gene: -
CDR3 length: 15

CDR3 DNA: TGCGCCAGCAGCCAAGCGAAGAACAGCATTCTTGGGGCCAACGTCCTGACTTTC
CDR3 protein: CASSQAKNSILGANVLTF
clone size: -
J gene: TRBJ2-6
V gene: TRBV4-1
D gene: -
CDR3 length: 18

CDR3 DNA: TGTGCCAGCAGCTCCGGAGACTATAGCGGCCAGCCCCAGCATTTT
CDR3 protein: CASSSGDYSGQPQHF
clone size: -
J gene: TRBJ1-5
V gene: TRBV7-9
D gene: -
CDR3 length: 15

CDR3 DNA: TGTGCCAGCAGCGTCCGACTAGATCCCTACGAGCAGTACTTC
CDR3 protein: CASSVRLDPYEQYF
clone size: -
J gene: TRBJ2-7
V gene: TRBV13
D gene: -
CDR3 length: 14

CDR3 DNA: TGCGCCAGCAGCTCGGGACAAGCGAACCGGAACACTGAAGCTTTCTTT
CDR3 protein: CASSSGQANRNTEAFF
clone size: -
J gene: TRBJ1-1
V gene: TRBV5-1
D gene: -
CDR3 length: 16

CDR3 DNA: TGCGCCAGCAGCTTGTTAATAGACAGGAAGAGCTCTGGGGCCAACGTCCTGACTTTC
CDR3 protein: CASSLLIDRKSSGANVLTF
clone size: -
J gene: TRBJ2-6
V gene: TRBV5-1
D gene: -
CDR3 length: 19

CDR3 DNA: TGTGCCATCAGTGGTGATGTTGGGACAGGGGCCGCCCCTATGCGAAGTTTAAACACCGGGGAGCTGTTTTTT
CDR3 protein: CAISGDVGTGAAPMRSLNTGELFF
clone size: -
J gene: TRBJ2-2
V gene: TRBV10-3
D gene: TRBD1
CDR3 length: 24

CDR3 DNA: TGCGCCAGCAGCTTGAATGCAGTCCCTGAAAAACTGTTTTTT
CDR3 protein: CASSLNAVPEKLFF
clone size: -
J gene: TRBJ1-4
V gene: TRBV5-1
D gene: -
CDR3 length: 14

CDR3 DNA: TGTGCCAGCAGCTCCGTTCCCCGCTACAATGAGCAGTTCTTC
CDR3 protein: CASSSVPRYNEQFF
clone size: -
J gene: TRBJ2-1
V gene: TRBV11-1
D gene: -
CDR3 length: 14

CDR3 DNA: TGTGCCAGTAGACCCGGGACAAGGGACAATCAGCCCCAGCATTTT
CDR3 protein: CASRPGTRDNQPQHF
clone size: -
J gene: TRBJ1-5
V gene: TRBV19
D gene: -
CDR3 length: 15

CDR3 DNA: TGTGCCAGCAGTTACGGGCCGGGGGATCGTGATGAGCAGTTCTTC
CDR3 protein: CASSYGPGDRDEQFF
clone size: -
J gene: TRBJ2-1
V gene: TRBV6-5
D gene: -
CDR3 length: 15

CDR3 DNA: TGTGCCAGCACTCGGGACAAGACCTACGAGCAGTACTTC
CDR3 protein: CASTRDKTYEQYF
clone size: -
J gene: TRBJ2-7
V gene: TRBV28
D gene: -
CDR3 length: 13

CDR3 DNA: TGCGCCAGCAGCTTGGAAGGACCCGGGGGGCTTTACGAGCAGTACTTC
CDR3 protein: CASSLEGPGGLYEQYF
clone size: -
J gene: TRBJ2-7
V gene: TRBV5-1
D gene: -
CDR3 length: 16

CDR3 DNA: TGTGCCAGCGACAGGGTGAACACTGAAGCTTTCTTT
CDR3 protein: CASDRVNTEAFF
clone size: -
J gene: TRBJ1-1
V gene: TRBV2
D gene: TRBD1
CDR3 length: 12

CDR3 DNA: TGCGCCAGCAGCCCATGGGACAGGAGGGGTTCCTACGAGCAGTACTTC
CDR3 protein: CASSPWDRRGSYEQYF
clone size: -
J gene: TRBJ2-7
V gene: TRBV5-1
D gene: TRBD1
CDR3 length: 16

CDR3 DNA: TGTGCCAGCAGCTTAGACGGGACTAGAGGCACCGGGGAGCTGTTTTTT
CDR3 protein: CASSLDGTRGTGELFF
clone size: few
J gene: TRBJ2-2
V gene: TRBV11-3
D gene: TRBD2
CDR3 length: 16

CDR3 DNA: TGTGCCAGCAGTGAAGGAGTGGGAGCCCTACGGGGGGTCTTTACTGAAAAACTGTTTTTT
CDR3 protein: CASSEGVGALRGVFTEKLFF
clone size: few
J gene: TRBJ1-4
V gene: TRBV2
D gene: -
CDR3 length: 20

CDR3 DNA: TGTGCCAGCAGCTCCCTGACAGGCACAGGTGAAGCTTTCTTT
CDR3 protein: CASSSLTGTGEAFF
clone size: -
J gene: TRBJ1-1
V gene: TRBV7-2
D gene: -
CDR3 length: 14

CDR3 DNA: TGTGCCAGTAGTACCCTAGCGGGAGGGCCAGAGACCCAGTACTTC
CDR3 protein: CASSTLAGGPETQYF
clone size: few
J gene: TRBJ2-5
V gene: TRBV19
D gene: TRBD2
CDR3 length: 15

CDR3 DNA: TGTGCCAGCTCAGGGACTAGCGGAACCTACGAGCAGTACTTC
CDR3 protein: CASSGTSGTYEQYF
clone size: -
J gene: TRBJ2-7
V gene: TRBV18
D gene: TRBD2
CDR3 length: 14

CDR3 DNA: TGTGCCAGCAGATCCGACAGGCTAGCCAAAAACATTCAGTACTTC
CDR3 protein: CASRSDRLAKNIQYF
clone size: -
J gene: TRBJ2-4
V gene: TRBV27
D gene: -
CDR3 length: 15

CDR3 DNA: TGTGCCAGCAGCCCCTGGCCGGGTGACTATGGCTACACCTTC
CDR3 protein: CASSPWPGDYGYTF
clone size: few
J gene: TRBJ1-2
V gene: TRBV5-6
D gene: -
CDR3 length: 14

CDR3 DNA: TGTGCCAGCAGTTACTCACAGGGGTTGTACGAGCAGTACTTC
CDR3 protein: CASSYSQGLYEQYF
clone size: -
J gene: TRBJ2-7
V gene: TRBV6-5
D gene: TRBD1
CDR3 length: 14

CDR3 DNA: TGTGCCAGCAGTGACTCAAGGGGGGGGCGAAGAAACACCATATATTTT
CDR3 protein: CASSDSRGGRRNTIYF
clone size: -
J gene: TRBJ1-3
V gene: TRBV25-1
D gene: -
CDR3 length: 16

CDR3 DNA: TGTGCCAGCAGCTTTCCGGGAGATACGCAGTATTTT
CDR3 protein: CASSFPGDTQYF
clone size: once
J gene: TRBJ2-3
V gene: TRBV7-3
D gene: -
CDR3 length: 12

CDR3 DNA: TGCAGCGTTATCCCCTTTCGGAGTTCGAACTATGGCTACACCTTC
CDR3 protein: CSVIPFRSSNYGYTF
clone size: -
J gene: TRBJ1-2
V gene: TRBV29-1
D gene: -
CDR3 length: 15